This T cell receptor (beta chain) appears in the sequencing data of a study of blood T cell repertoires in COVID-19. Overall study: COVID-19 samples, acute and convalescent, were from the United States, Italy and Spain.

This table comes from immunoSEQ multiplex PCR, and its TCRdb copy is limited to in-frame clones, with some not included. The data show 150,000 to 200,000 clones, with almost 80% seen just once and approximately 15% held by the top ten. The CDR3 has 18 residues. J was trimmed by 1 base and V by 5 bases; bases with no gene match: 15. Germline V lookup: CDR1 LNHNV, CDR2 YYDKDF (reference sequence). The V gene is TRBV15, the J gene TRBJ2-3; 7 nucleotides align to TRBD1. The receptor comes from a man between 60 and 75 years old with active or convalescent COVID-19. Material for sequencing was peripheral blood. The CDR3, as DNA: TGTGCCACCAGCCCAGCCCGGGGCCAGGGGGTTGGCACAGATACGCAGTATTTT. Residues: CATSPARGQGVGTDTQYF.